This TCR beta chain was documented in a study of cytomegalovirus exposure and HLA in healthy donors. General study results and limits: Generally TCR sequences proved uncommon, though certain public TCRs appeared in numerous donors.

Notes on this clone: What it binds is not known.

CDR3 length equals 17 residues. Trimming pared 6 bases from V and 0 bases from J, leaving 16 bases between. CDR1 is SGHTS and CDR2 is YDEGEE in the germline V gene. 60 Vbeta and 13 Jbeta primers were used in PCR. Libraries were prepared by immunoSEQ multiplex PCR; TCRdb keeps only in-frame clonotypes and omits some of them. The sample has roughly 150,000 clones; 82% are singletons. The V call is TRBV5-8, the J call TRBJ2-6; possible D gene TRBD1, 5 bases. The TCR sequence derives from a girl between 10 and 17 years old in good health and CMV-seropositive. Source material: PBMCs. Here the CDR3 reads CASNVIDSVSGANVLTF. As DNA, the CDR3 is TGTGCCAGCAACGTTATCGACAGCGTCTCTGGGGCCAACGTCCTGACTTTC.